This is a list of T cell receptor beta chains from one sample in a study of T cells in Graves' hyperthyroidism and ophthalmopathy. TCRdb passed the multiplex PCR reads through MiXCR, listing each CDR3 protein once. This table holds 450,000 to 600,000 distinct CDR3 sequences, just under 20% found once. The specimen was blood. The receptors derive from a man in his forties with Graves' ophthalmopathy. Both conserved end residues are part of each CDR3. Each record gives: D gene, clone size, CDR3 length, J gene, V gene, CDR3 DNA, CDR3 protein. The D gene is left open where the match is weak. A clone size is listed for some rows: how often the clone was seen (once, few, many), or a class if it is expanded.

NA,few,13,TRBJ1-6,TRBV12-3/TRBV12-4,TGTGCCAGCAGTCCCCCCCAGGATTCACCCCTCCACTTT,CASSPPQDSPLHF
TRBD1,NA,18,TRBJ1-2,TRBV13,TGTGCCAGCAGCTCCTCCTTCCCGGGACAGGGGGCTGGCTATGGCTACACCTTC,CASSSSFPGQGAGYGYTF
TRBD2,many,15,TRBJ2-3,TRBV12-3/TRBV12-4,TGTGCCAGCAGTGGTAGCGGGAGTAGAGCAGATACGCAGTATTTT,CASSGSGSRADTQYF
TRBD1,NA,15,TRBJ1-5,TRBV6-1,TGTGCCAGCAGCGGACAGGCTAATAGCAATCAGCCCCAGCATTTT,CASSGQANSNQPQHF
NA,many,15,TRBJ2-3,TRBV7-3,TGTGCCAGCAGCTTGGTCGGCGGACACACAGATACGCAGTATTTT,CASSLVGGHTDTQYF
TRBD1,NA,16,TRBJ2-7,TRBV10-3,TGTGCCATCAGTTCCCCTGGACAGGTTCCACTCTACGAGCAGTACTTC,CAISSPGQVPLYEQYF
NA,many,13,TRBJ2-5,TRBV5-1,TGCGCCAGCAGAGAGAGGGGGGGCGAGACCCAGTACTTC,CASRERGGETQYF
NA,NA,14,TRBJ1-5,TRBV20-1,TGCAGTGCAAGGGGACGAGGGGGTGATCAGCCCCAGCATTTT,CSARGRGGDQPQHF
NA,NA,13,TRBJ2-7,TRBV6-2/TRBV6-3,TGTGCCAGCAGTCACAGGGCCGGCTGCGAGCAGTACTTC,CASSHRAGCEQYF
NA,many,14,TRBJ1-5,TRBV11-2,TGTGCCAGCAGCTTTCCGGGTTACAATCAGCCCCAGCATTTT,CASSFPGYNQPQHF
NA,NA,15,TRBJ2-7,TRBV5-8,TGTGCCAGCAGCTCCCCTGGACGCAATACCTACGAGCAGTACTTC,CASSSPGRNTYEQYF
NA,NA,16,TRBJ2-1,TRBV6-2/TRBV6-3,TGTGCCAGCAGTTCCGGGACTCCTAGCTCCTACAATGAGCAGTTCTTC,CASSSGTPSSYNEQFF
NA,many,14,TRBJ2-1,TRBV13,TGTGCCAGCAGCTTAGCCCCCTCAGGCAATGAGCAGTTCTTC,CASSLAPSGNEQFF
NA,many,15,TRBJ2-6,TRBV28,TGTGCCAGCAGTTCTTACCGGCGGGGGGCCAACGTCCTGACTTTC,CASSSYRRGANVLTF
TRBD2,NA,16,TRBJ2-3,TRBV10-3,TGTGCCATCAGTGATCCCGGTGCGGGGGGCCGTAGTACGCAGTATTTT,CAISDPGAGGRSTQYF
NA,many,15,TRBJ2-3,TRBV28,TGTGCCAGCAGTCCGAAGACAGGTATCCCCAATACGCAGTATTTT,CASSPKTGIPNTQYF
TRBD1,few,19,TRBJ2-6,TRBV7-2,TGTGCCAGCAGCCGTACCCGACAGGGGGCGTACTCTGGGGCCAACGTCCTGACTTTC,CASSRTRQGAYSGANVLTF
TRBD1,NA,14,TRBJ2-7,TRBV5-1,TGCGCCAGCAGCGTCCGGGACAGTACCTACGAGCAGTACTTC,CASSVRDSTYEQYF
NA,NA,15,TRBJ2-5,TRBV7-7,TGTGCTAGCAGCTTTGTTGCAGAAGCACAAGAGACCCAGTACTTC,CASSFVAEAQETQYF
NA,few,11,TRBJ1-2,TRBV6-1,TGTGCCAGCATTGGCCTGAGTGGCTACACCTTC,CASIGLSGYTF
NA,few,15,TRBJ2-7,TRBV27,TGTGCCAGCAGAAAAAGATCCCAGGGAATCCACGAGCAGTACTTC,CASRKRSQGIHEQYF
TRBD2,many,16,TRBJ2-2,TRBV2,TGTGCCAGCAGCAAAACTAGCGGGAGTAACACCGGGGAGCTGTTTTTT,CASSKTSGSNTGELFF
NA,many,12,TRBJ2-3,TRBV7-9,TGTGCCAGCAGCTTAGTTGAAGATACGCAGTATTTT,CASSLVEDTQYF
NA,many,13,TRBJ1-1,TRBV7-8,TGTGCCAGCAGCAGCGACGAAAGACAGGAAGCTTTCTTT,CASSSDERQEAFF
NA,few,13,TRBJ1-3,TRBV2,TGTGCCAGCAGTTCAGGGCCTGGAAACACCATATATTTT,CASSSGPGNTIYF
NA,NA,13,TRBJ2-3,TRBV15,TGTGCCACCAGCAAGTCGGGGCCAGATACGCAGTATTTT,CATSKSGPDTQYF
NA,NA,11,TRBJ1-1,TRBV28,TGTGCTCTTGGGTTTGGCACTGAAGCTTTCTTT,CALGFGTEAFF
NA,many,16,TRBJ1-3,TRBV7-3,TGTGCCAGCAGCCCTCAGGGGCGAGGCTCTGGAAACACCATATATTTT,CASSPQGRGSGNTIYF
NA,few,13,TRBJ1-1,TRBV6-1,TGTGCCAGCAGTGCTAGAAAGGGCACTGAAGCTTTCTTT,CASSARKGTEAFF
TRBD1,NA,13,TRBJ1-1,TRBV6-2/TRBV6-3,TGTGCCAGCGGGGACAGGGGCACCACTGAAGCTTTCTTT,CASGDRGTTEAFF
NA,many,14,TRBJ1-2,TRBV6-1,TGTGCCAGCAGTGAAGGGGCTTCTAACTATGGCTACACCTTC,CASSEGASNYGYTF
TRBD1,NA,14,TRBJ2-2,TRBV20-1,TGCAGTGCTCCTTCAACAGGGGGCGGCGGGGAGCTGTTTTTT,CSAPSTGGGGELFF
NA,NA,15,TRBJ2-7,TRBV5-1,TGCGCCAGCAGCTTATTATCCGATGCCCACTACGAGCAGTACTTC,CASSLLSDAHYEQYF
NA,few,15,TRBJ1-4,TRBV20-1,TGCAGTGCTAGAAACAGGATCGCAACTAATGAAAAACTGTTTTTT,CSARNRIATNEKLFF
TRBD1,once,16,TRBJ2-5,TRBV6-1,TGTGCCAGCAGCCGCCGCACGACAGGGGCTTGGGAGACCCAGTACTTC,CASSRRTTGAWETQYF
NA,NA,15,TRBJ2-2,TRBV15,TGTGCCACCAGCACAGGGGGGCAGAACACCGGGGAGCTGTTTTTT,CATSTGGQNTGELFF
NA,many,13,TRBJ2-5,TRBV2,TGTGCCAGCATCCGCCGGCGTGGGGAGACCCAGTACTTC,CASIRRRGETQYF
NA,few,13,TRBJ2-5,TRBV14,TGTGCCAGCAGCCAAGATATGAGAGAGACCCAGTACTTC,CASSQDMRETQYF
NA,NA,17,TRBJ2-7,TRBV7-6,TGCGCCAGCAGCCAAGAAAGTATCCGAGATGGGGGCGACGAGCAGTACTTC,CASSQESIRDGGDEQYF
TRBD1,NA,15,TRBJ2-5,TRBV5-1,TGCGCCAGCAGCTTGGGGGACAGGTTATCAGAGACCCAGTACTTC,CASSLGDRLSETQYF
TRBD2,NA,15,TRBJ2-2,TRBV6-2/TRBV6-3,TGTGCCAGCTCCCGAGGGACTAGCGGGGAGGGGGAGCTGTTTTTT,CASSRGTSGEGELFF
NA,many,14,TRBJ1-2,TRBV5-1,TGCGCCAGCAGCCCCGCGGCGGGGAACTATGGCTACACCTTC,CASSPAAGNYGYTF
NA,few,13,TRBJ2-7,TRBV6-5,TGTGCCAGCAGTTACTCGCCGACCTACGAGCAGTACTTC,CASSYSPTYEQYF
TRBD1,NA,15,TRBJ2-2,TRBV19,TGTGCCAGTAGATCACAGGGGAAGGACACCGGGGAGCTGTTTTTT,CASRSQGKDTGELFF
NA,few,16,TRBJ2-1,TRBV3-1,TGTGCCAGCGGTATCTCGACAGGACCCTTGGACAATGAGCAGTTCTTC,CASGISTGPLDNEQFF
NA,NA,15,TRBJ1-6,TRBV20-1,TGCAGTGCTAGAGGGCCAGGCCCTCGGGATTCACCCCTCCACTTT,CSARGPGPRDSPLHF
NA,NA,15,TRBJ1-5,TRBV25-1,TGTGCCAGCAGCGCCTCTGGAGGGGGCAATCAGCCCCAGCATTTT,CASSASGGGNQPQHF
NA,once,13,TRBJ2-5,TRBV19,TGTGCCAGTAGTGCTGCCCAGAAGGAGACCCAGTACTTC,CASSAAQKETQYF
TRBD1,NA,15,TRBJ2-7,TRBV28,TGCGCCAGCAGCCAAAGGACAGGGATTCGGCACGAGCAGTACTTC,CASSQRTGIRHEQYF
NA,NA,13,TRBJ2-5,TRBV7-8,TGTGCCAGCAGGGCAGGGGTAACCGAGACCCAGTACTTC,CASRAGVTETQYF
NA,few,11,TRBJ1-1,TRBV20-1,TGCAGTGCTAGACGTAGTACAGAAGCTTTCTTT,CSARRSTEAFF
NA,NA,14,TRBJ2-1,TRBV7-9,TGTGCCAGCAGCTTAGGGGGGATCGGGAGTGAGCAGTTCTTC,CASSLGGIGSEQFF